This is a list of T cell receptor beta chains from one sample in a study of identical twins. TCRdb analysed the 5' RACE reads with MiXCR anew, one entry per CDR3 protein. Counted here are 400,000 to 500,000 distinct CDR3 sequences, around 15% occurring once; the ten biggest clones make up approximately 0.98%. These data also formed part of another study, on yellow fever vaccine responses in identical twins.

The sequenced sample consisted of CD4+ T cells sorted from blood. The origin of the receptors is a woman younger than 30 in good health. The CDR3 runs from the conserved cysteine through the conserved F or W. D genes are given only for firm matches. Rows may omit the clone size; those that give it use once, few, many or a size class.

V	size	J	D	CDR3	DNA
TRBV5-1	.	TRBJ1-4	TRBD1	CASSLETGMDEKLFF	TGCGCCAGCAGCTTGGAGACAGGGATGGACGAAAAACTGTTTTTT
TRBV5-6	.	TRBJ2-7	.	CASSLVGGSTEEQYF	TGTGCCAGCAGCTTGGTCGGGGGATCCACGGAGGAGCAGTACTTC
TRBV20-1	.	TRBJ2-1	TRBD1	CSASSGTAYNEQFF	TGCAGTGCTAGCAGTGGGACAGCCTACAATGAGCAGTTCTTC
TRBV5-1	.	TRBJ2-1	TRBD1	CASSLSGGANNEQFF	TGCGCCAGCAGCTTGTCAGGGGGCGCGAACAATGAGCAGTTCTTC
TRBV12-5	few	TRBJ2-5	TRBD1	CASGLDRVTQETQYF	TGTGCTAGTGGCTTAGACAGGGTTACTCAAGAGACCCAGTACTTC
TRBV2	few	TRBJ1-1	.	CASSPGLQGQGFF	TGTGCCAGCAGTCCAGGACTCCAGGGGCAGGGTTTCTTT
TRBV19	.	TRBJ2-3	.	CASSSGSVAPDTQYF	TGTGCCAGTAGTAGTGGTAGCGTCGCACCAGATACGCAGTATTTT
TRBV7-2	many	TRBJ2-1	.	CASSLVRAGEQFF	TGTGCCAGCAGCTTAGTAAGGGCCGGTGAGCAGTTCTTC
TRBV30	.	TRBJ2-1	.	CAWSEYPYNEQFF	TGTGCCTGGAGTGAATACCCTTACAATGAGCAGTTCTTC
TRBV4-2	few	TRBJ1-2	TRBD1	CASSHIKQGAGGYTF	TGTGCCAGCAGCCATATAAAACAGGGGGCTGGTGGCTACACCTTC
TRBV9	few	TRBJ1-4	TRBD1	CASSGGQGEEKLFF	TGTGCCAGCAGCGGGGGACAGGGCGAGGAAAAACTGTTTTTT
TRBV5-1	few	TRBJ2-7	TRBD2	CASSLVGGSFPLVSYEQYF	TGCGCCAGCAGCTTGGTGGGGGGGTCCTTTCCCCTCGTCTCCTACGAGCAGTACTTC
TRBV12-3/TRBV12-4	.	TRBJ1-6	.	CASSGLEESPLHF	TGTGCCAGCTCGGGACTGGAAGAATCACCCCTCCACTTT
TRBV29-1	few	TRBJ2-5	.	CSVLVSSETQYF	TGCAGCGTTCTGGTCTCCTCAGAGACCCAGTACTTC
TRBV6-2/TRBV6-3	.	TRBJ2-1	TRBD2	CASSVLAGDTNEQFF	TGTGCCAGCAGTGTACTAGCGGGGGATACGAATGAGCAGTTCTTC
TRBV5-1	.	TRBJ2-2	.	CASSLSANTGKLFF	TGCGCCAGCAGCTTGTCGGCGAACACTGGGAAGCTGTTTTTT
TRBV20-1	.	TRBJ2-1	TRBD1	CSARDPQQGLSYNEQFF	TGCAGTGCGAGAGATCCCCAACAGGGGTTATCCTACAATGAGCAGTTCTTC
TRBV13	.	TRBJ1-2	.	CASSLDDGLYGYTF	TGTGCCAGCAGCTTAGACGACGGACTCTATGGCTACACCTTC
TRBV18	.	TRBJ2-6	.	CASSPPGAVSLTGANVLIF	TGTGCCAGCTCACCACCTGGGGCGGTTTCGCTCACTGGGGCCAACGTCCTGATTTTC
TRBV7-9	few	TRBJ1-5	TRBD1	CASSFGAGQEEYQPQHF	TGTGCCAGCAGCTTCGGTGCGGGACAGGAAGAATATCAGCCCCAGCATTTT
TRBV11-2	.	TRBJ2-7	.	CASSLQNEQYF	TGTGCCAGCAGCTTACAGAACGAGCAGTACTTC
TRBV29-1	.	TRBJ2-7	.	CNVQGTYEQYF	TGCAACGTTCAGGGGACCTACGAGCAGTACTTC
TRBV12-3/TRBV12-4	.	TRBJ1-6	.	CASSLVAANSPLHF	TGTGCCAGCAGTTTAGTGGCTGCTAATTCACCCCTCCACTTT
TRBV6-2/TRBV6-3	few	TRBJ2-5	TRBD1	CASSYVTGGQETQYF	TGTGCCAGCAGTTACGTGACAGGGGGCCAAGAGACCCAGTACTTC
TRBV3-1	.	TRBJ2-5	.	CASSRNRGGEETQYF	TGTGCCAGCAGCCGAAACAGGGGGGGGGAAGAGACCCAGTACTTC
TRBV11-3	few	TRBJ2-3	.	CASSRSDAQYF	TGTGCCAGCAGTCGAAGTGATGCGCAGTATTTT
TRBV3-2	few	TRBJ1-4	.	CASLGTGQSTNEKLFF	TGTGCCAGCCTGGGGACAGGACAATCAACTAATGAAAAACTGTTTTTT
TRBV11-2	few	TRBJ2-1	.	CASSLVPLYNEQFF	TGTGCCAGCAGCTTAGTGCCATTGTACAATGAGCAGTTCTTC